Reported below is one T cell receptor (beta chain). Its specificity is unknown. Other DNA sequences in this sample translate to the same CDR3. This sample stems from a study of OX40 agonist ivuxolimab in advanced cancers. The study's findings and limits: Antigen specificity of clonally expanded peripheral T cells was not established.

Sequenced by immunoSEQ multiplex PCR; TCRdb stores in-frame clones only, minus some. Here the sample spans about 40,000 clones, around 82% being singletons. Germline V CDR1 and CDR2: SQVTM, ANQGSEA. The CDR3 has 12 amino acids. Trimming removed 3 bases from V and 7 bases from J, with 12 bases in between. Autoimmune disease history or systemic immunosuppression excluded patients. The V gene is TRBV29-1, the J gene TRBJ1-2; weak D call: TRBD1 (6 bases). The sample here was CD4+ or CD8+ T cells sorted from blood, taken in a trial of the OX40 agonist ivuxolimab. This sequence was found in an adult with an advanced solid tumor such as melanoma, head and neck, liver or kidney cancer. The CDR3 nucleotides read TGCAGCGTTGATCCAGGGGATTCTGGCTACACCTTC. It specifies CSVDPGDSGYTF.